A single sample is the source of the 27 T cell receptor beta chains below, sequenced in a study of OX40 agonist ivuxolimab in advanced cancers. The protocol was immunoSEQ multiplex PCR, while the TCRdb copy is restricted to in-frame clones and leaves out a portion. There are more than 7,000 clones in the sample; approximately 68% occur only once, and around 43% lies in the top ten. The sample consisted of CD4+ or CD8+ T cells sorted from blood, taken in a trial of the OX40 agonist ivuxolimab. These receptors came from an adult with an advanced solid tumor such as melanoma, head and neck, liver or kidney cancer.

The chain combines TRBV4-2 with TRBJ2-2, with D possibly being TRBD2 (5 bases). V was pared by 4 bases and J by 3 bases, with 12 bases between. Germline V gives CDR1 LGHNA, CDR2 YNFKEQ. The CDR3 totals 15 residues. The CDR3, as DNA: TGTGCCAGCAGCCTTCCGGAGGCAGACACCGGGGAGCTGTTTTTT. Translating gives CASSLPEADTGELFF.

The rearrangement uses TRBV7-9 and TRBJ1-2; D is ambiguous. This CDR3 comprises 12 residues. The V and J ends lost 3 bases and 3 bases respectively, with 5 bases between them. From germline, CDR1 is SEHNR and CDR2 FQNEAQ (reference sequence). The CDR3 DNA sequence: TGTGCCAGCAGCTTTAACGACTATGGCTACACCTTC. This encodes CASSFNDYGYTF.

This sequence joins TRBV6-9 and TRBJ2-7, with 7 bases aligning to TRBD2. Germline V gene lookup returns CDR1 MNHGY and CDR2 SVAAGI. The CDR3 loop spans 13 amino acids. The junction had 7 bases not matched to a gene; V was cut back by 5 bases and J by 6 bases. Here the CDR3 reads CASSEKGEGEQYF. CDR3 sequence (DNA): TGTGCCAGCAGTGAAAAAGGGGAGGGCGAGCAGTACTTC.

The CDR3 region is CASSPITWSGKKLPQHF. The CDR3 region has the DNA TGTGCCAGCAGTCCAATAACGTGGTCGGGGAAAAAGCTGCCCCAGCATTTT. This chain joins TRBV27 and TRBJ1-5; D is undetermined. The CDR3 covers 17 residues. CDR1 MNHEY and CDR2 SMNVEV come from the germline V gene (reference sequence). Trimming took 5 bases from V and 9 from J, leaving 26 bases between them.

This chain joins TRBV19 and TRBJ2-3, with D tentatively TRBD2 (6 bases). The germline V gene has CDR1 LNHDA and CDR2 SQIVND (reference sequence). The CDR3 runs 13 residues. Trimming left V 3 bases short and J 6 bases short, with 10 bases between. CDR3 protein: CASSIIGGDTQYF. DNA for the CDR3: TGTGCCAGTAGTATTATCGGGGGTGATACGCAGTATTTT. Full variable domain (missing parts from reference TRBV19 and TRBJ2-3): DGGITQSPKYLFRKEGQNVTLSCEQNLNHDAMYWYRQDPGQGLRLIYYSQIVNDFQKGDIAEGYSVSREKKESFPLTVTSAQKNPTAFYLCASSIIGGDTQYFGPGTRLTVL.

The chain couples TRBV7-9 to TRBJ2-7, with D unclear. Trimming shortened V by 3 bases and J by 12 bases, and 12 bases separated the two germline ends. This CDR3 spans 11 amino acids. Germline V gene data show CDR1 as SEHNR and CDR2 as FQNEAQ (reference sequence). DNA of the CDR3: TGTGCCAGCAGCTTCGGCCGGTTGGGGTACTTC. It translates to CASSFGRLGYF.

The V and J genes are TRBV19 and TRBJ1-1, with D uncertain. The V gene's germline CDR1 is LNHDA and CDR2 SQIVND (reference sequence). The ends were cut back, 7 bases at V and 11 bases at J, with 17 bases in the middle. The CDR3 is made up of 12 amino acids. The CDR3 protein is CASTRGITSAFF. CDR3 DNA sequence: TGTGCCAGTACGCGGGGTATTACTTCGGCTTTCTTT.

The CDR3 here is CAWSVLDGARSTDTQYF. CDR3 in DNA: TGTGCCTGGAGTGTACTTGATGGGGCTAGAAGCACAGATACGCAGTATTTT. The gene calls are TRBV30 and TRBJ2-3, with TRBD1 as a possible D gene (5 bases). This CDR3 has 17 residues. Per germline, CDR1 GTSNPN and CDR2 SVGIG (reference sequence). Trimming left V 0 bases short and J 0 bases short, with 16 bases between.

Worth noting for this clone: Relative to the germline gene, one junction end is altered; a read error may explain this. The rearrangement uses TRBV9 and TRBJ2-3, with 9 nucleotides matching TRBD1. The germline CDR1 and CDR2 sequences are SGDLS and YYNGEE. CDR3 length equals 16 residues. The CDR3 region is CASSVEGGQGGSEANF. The DNA for the CDR3 is TGTGCCAGCAGCGTAGAGGGGGGACAGGGAGGTTCGGAGGCGAATTTT.

The chain couples TRBV5-6 to TRBJ2-1; the D is unclear. The CDR3 has 12 amino acids. CDR1 is SGHDT and CDR2 is YYEEEE in the germline V gene. The ends were cut back, 4 bases at V and 2 bases at J, with 4 bases in the middle. The CDR3 here is CASSDTYNEQFF. The DNA for the CDR3 is TGTGCCAGCAGCGACACCTACAATGAGCAGTTCTTC.

The gene calls are TRBV2 and TRBJ1-5; D gene uncertain. CDR1 is SNHLY and CDR2 is FYNNEI in the germline V gene. The CDR3 covers 15 residues. The ends were cut back, 3 bases at V and 9 bases at J, with 18 bases in the middle. In nucleotides, the CDR3 is TGTGCCAGCAGTGAGGGCAGACCAGGTCCGCGGCCCCAGCATTTT. Protein product: CASSEGRPGPRPQHF.

This clone is medium-sized (0.01 to 0.1%) by share. V is TRBV19 and J is TRBJ2-2; D might be TRBD2 (5 bases). Between the trimmed V and J ends, which lost 10 bases and 2 bases, there was a span of 11 bases. CDR1 and CDR2 from the germline V gene are LNHDA and SQIVND (reference sequence). The CDR3 covers 13 residues. CDR3 nucleotide sequence: TGTGCCATCTCTCGGGGAAACACCGGGGAGCTGTTTTTT. Protein product: CAISRGNTGELFF.

This clone was observed a handful of times. Other nucleotide sequences from this sample produce the same CDR3. V and J are TRBV7-8 and TRBJ1-2; weak D call: TRBD1 (6 bases). Germline CDR1 reads SGHVS; CDR2 reads FQNEAQ. V was shortened by 1 base and J by 4 bases, with 16 bases between the two germline ends. This CDR3 comprises 16 residues. CDR3 sequence (DNA): TGTGCCAGCAGCTTAGGGTCGGGGGGCTCTGGCTATGGCTACACCTTC. Protein product: CASSLGSGGSGYGYTF.

The rearrangement links TRBV9 to TRBJ2-2, with D possibly TRBD1 on 5 matching bases. The V and J ends lost 3 bases and 4 bases respectively, with 13 bases between them. Germline V gene sequence: CDR1 SGDLS, CDR2 YYNGEE. This CDR3 is 15 amino acids long. The CDR3 reads CASSGRQGSTGELFF. The CDR3 DNA is TGTGCCAGCAGCGGCAGGCAGGGAAGCACCGGGGAGCTGTTTTTT.

The chain has TRBV6-9 and TRBJ1-2; tentative D call: TRBD1 (6 bases). The V end was cut by 10 bases, the J end by 4 bases, with 22 bases between. Germline V gene sequence: CDR1 MNHGY, CDR2 SVAAGI. The CDR3 spans 15 residues. In nucleotides, the CDR3 is TGTGCCACCCAGGTGGGAACAGGGACTAGCTATGGCTACACCTTC. Its protein is CATQVGTGTSYGYTF.

This clone was seen a handful of times. This chain joins TRBV19 and TRBJ1-1; TRBD1 is a possible D gene (5 bases). With 1 base removed from V and 1 base from J, the gap between germline ends came to 7 bases. In germline, CDR1 is LNHDA, CDR2 SQIVND (reference sequence). CDR3 length equals 14 residues. CDR3 in DNA: TGTGCCAGTAGTATAGCAGGGAAGAACACTGAAGCTTTCTTT. As protein: CASSIAGKNTEAFF.

The rearrangement joins TRBV4-1 to TRBJ2-7; the match to TRBD2 covers 7 bases. This CDR3 is 16 amino acids long. The V gene's germline CDR1 is MGHRA and CDR2 YSYEKL. The junction had 8 bases not matched to a gene; V was cut back by 0 bases and J by 3 bases. CDR3 DNA: TGCGCCAGCAGCCAAGATCGTGGACTAGGGGTCTACGAGCAGTACTTC. It is translated as CASSQDRGLGVYEQYF.

This clone was seen once. The V gene is TRBV7-6, the J gene TRBJ1-2; D remains unclear. The V gene's germline CDR1 is SGHVS and CDR2 FNYEAQ. Between the trimmed V and J ends, which lost 0 bases and 0 bases, there was a span of 11 bases. This CDR3 is built from 16 residues. The CDR3 DNA sequence: TGTGCCAGCAGCTTAGCGTATAACAGAGCTAACTATGGCTACACCTTC. Translation: CASSLAYNRANYGYTF.

In this sample, this clone turned up once. This sequence joins TRBV19 and TRBJ1-1; unclear D gene. V lost 2 bases, J lost 1 base, and 5 bases lay in between. Per germline, CDR1 LNHDA and CDR2 SQIVND (reference sequence). This CDR3 contains 13 residues. CDR3 residues: CASSITENTEAFF. CDR3 nucleotide sequence: TGTGCCAGTAGTATAACCGAGAACACTGAAGCTTTCTTT.

This chain links TRBV6-1 with TRBJ1-3; no firm D call. V lost 2 bases and J lost 0, with 5 bases in between. The CDR3 extends over 14 amino acids. CDR1 and CDR2 from the germline V gene are MNHNS and SASEGT. The CDR3 protein is CASSEPSSGNTIYF. The CDR3 DNA sequence: TGTGCCAGCAGTGAACCGAGCTCTGGAAACACCATATATTTT.

This chain connects TRBV6-1 to TRBJ1-1; TRBD1 matches 7 bases. Germline-derived CDR1 and CDR2 are MNHNS and SASEGT. The CDR3 is made up of 17 amino acids. Unmatched junction bases numbered 8, after V lost 1 base and J lost 0 bases. For the CDR3, the DNA is TGTGCCAGCAGTGAAGGTTGGGACAGCGAAATGAACACTGAAGCTTTCTTT. Protein product: CASSEGWDSEMNTEAFF.

There are a few counts of this clone. This same CDR3 is encoded by further DNA sequences in the sample. The gene calls are TRBV6-6 and TRBJ2-5; D is uncertain. The CDR3 has 11 amino acids. CDR1 is MNHNY, CDR2 SVGAGI, per germline (reference sequence). V was pared by 4 bases and J by 5 bases, with 5 bases between. Written as DNA, the CDR3 is TGTGCCAGCAGTTTGGGGGAGACCCAGTACTTC. Its translation: CASSLGETQYF.

The DNA of the CDR3 is TGTGCCAGCAGTTGGGTGCGAAACACTGAAGCTTTCTTT. This translates into CASSWVRNTEAFF. This chain joins TRBV6-5 and TRBJ1-1; unclear D gene. V was trimmed by 4 bases and J by 2 bases, leaving 8 bases between them. Looked up from germline, CDR1 is MNHEY and CDR2 is SVGAGI. The CDR3 length is 13 residues.

The sample holds a few counts of this clone. The chain recombines TRBV28 with TRBJ2-1; 7 bases map to TRBD2. The germline V gene encodes CDR1 MDHEN and CDR2 SYDVKM. The CDR3 is 15 amino acids. The V segment lost 3 bases and the J segment 4 bases; nucleotides outside the gene matches: 6. The CDR3 region has the DNA TGTGCCAGCAGTTTGAGGGAGGGGCCTTACAATGAGCAGTTCTTC. Translating it yields CASSLREGPYNEQFF.

This clone qualifies as medium-sized. The rearrangement uses TRBV2 and TRBJ1-1, with unresolved D. CDR3 length: 13 residues. Germline V gene lookup returns CDR1 SNHLY and CDR2 FYNNEI. V lost 2 bases to trimming and J lost 5 bases, with 9 bases between them. CDR3 DNA sequence: TGTGCCAGCAGTGAATATGTGGGAACTGAAGCTTTCTTT. Its translation: CASSEYVGTEAFF.

J is TRBJ2-7 and V is TRBV5-8, with 7 positions matching TRBD1. V lost 4 bases to trimming and J lost 1 base; unmatched junction nucleotides: 8. This CDR3 has 15 amino acids. Germline CDR1 SGHTS, CDR2 YDEGEE. In nucleotides, the CDR3 is TGTGCCAGCAGCCCCGGACAGGTAACTTCCTACGAGCAGTACTTC. Translation: CASSPGQVTSYEQYF.

With regard to this clone: Other DNA sequences from this sample encode an identical CDR3 as well. V is TRBV28 and J is TRBJ2-7, with 11 bases matching TRBD2. The germline V gene has CDR1 MDHEN and CDR2 SYDVKM. CDR3 length: 15 residues. J was trimmed by 3 bases and V by 3 bases; bases with no gene match: 4. The CDR3 loop is CASSLVLAGVYEQYF. In DNA, the CDR3 is TGTGCCAGCAGTTTGGTACTAGCGGGAGTCTACGAGCAGTACTTC.